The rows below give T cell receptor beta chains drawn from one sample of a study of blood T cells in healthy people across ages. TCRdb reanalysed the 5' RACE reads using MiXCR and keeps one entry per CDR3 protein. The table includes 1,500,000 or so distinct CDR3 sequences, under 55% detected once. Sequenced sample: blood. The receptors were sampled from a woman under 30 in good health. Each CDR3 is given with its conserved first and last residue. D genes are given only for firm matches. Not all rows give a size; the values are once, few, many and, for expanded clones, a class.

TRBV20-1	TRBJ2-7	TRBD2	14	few	TGCAGTGCTCGCCGGGGGGGCTACTCCTACGAGCAGTACTTC	CSARRGGYSYEQYF
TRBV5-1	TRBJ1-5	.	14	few	TGCGCCAGCAGCTTGACCCCGGGGGATCAGCCCCAGCATTTT	CASSLTPGDQPQHF
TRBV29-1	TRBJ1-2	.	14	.	TGCAGCGTTGAATTTATCGAAGCTAACTATGGCTACACCTTC	CSVEFIEANYGYTF
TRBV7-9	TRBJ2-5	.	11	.	TGTGCCAGCACTAGGCAAGAGACCCAGTACTTC	CASTRQETQYF
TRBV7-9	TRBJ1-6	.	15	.	TGTGCCAGCAGCCCTCAGGGGCGCGGTAATTCACCCCTCCACTTT	CASSPQGRGNSPLHF
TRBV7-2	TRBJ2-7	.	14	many	TGTGCCAGCAGCCTAGTGAGAAGCTCCTACGAGCAGTACTTC	CASSLVRSSYEQYF
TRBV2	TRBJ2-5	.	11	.	TGTGCCAGCAGTGGGGCTGTTTTCGGGTACTTC	CASSGAVFGYF
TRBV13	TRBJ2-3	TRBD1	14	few	TGTGCCAGCAGCTTACAGCAGGGGGCAGATACGCAGTATTTT	CASSLQQGADTQYF
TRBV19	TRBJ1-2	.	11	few	TGTGCCCGGGGACATGCGTATGGCTACACCTTC	CARGHAYGYTF
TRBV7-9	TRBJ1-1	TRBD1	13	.	TGTGCCAGCAGCGCAGGGACAGTGCCTGAAGCTTTCTTT	CASSAGTVPEAFF
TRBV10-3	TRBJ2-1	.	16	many	TGTGCCATCAGTGAGTCGATTAGCCCTAGCCACAATGAGCAGTTCTTC	CAISESISPSHNEQFF
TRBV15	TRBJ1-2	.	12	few	TGTGCCACCAGTAAGACAGGCTATGGCTACACCTTC	CATSKTGYGYTF
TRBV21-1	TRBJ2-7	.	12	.	TGTGCCAGAAAAGGGAGGGGGCCCGATCAGTACTTC	CARKGRGPDQYF
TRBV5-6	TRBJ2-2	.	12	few	TGTGCCAGTAGCTTTCGGCGCGGGGAGCTGTTTTTT	CASSFRRGELFF
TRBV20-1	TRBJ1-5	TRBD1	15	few	TGCAGTGCTAGCCAGGGGGCGTCGAGCAATCAGCCCCAGCATTTT	CSASQGASSNQPQHF
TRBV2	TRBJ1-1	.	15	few	TGTGCCAGCTCGTATGAGCTAACCTACGATACTGAAGCTTTCTTT	CASSYELTYDTEAFF
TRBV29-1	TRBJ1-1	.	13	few	TGCAGCGTTGACGAGGGGCAGGGCACTGAAGCTTTCTTT	CSVDEGQGTEAFF
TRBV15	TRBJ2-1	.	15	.	TGTGCCACCAGCAGCGGGTCATTTGGGTACAATGAGCAGTTCTTC	CATSSGSFGYNEQFF
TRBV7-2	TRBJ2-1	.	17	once	TGTGCCAGCAGCTTACGATTCGACGGGACCTCTGACAATGAGCAGTTCTTC	CASSLRFDGTSDNEQFF
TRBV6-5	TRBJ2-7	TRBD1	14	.	TGTGCCAGCAGTTCCCTTCCAGGGGGCTACGAGCAGTACTTC	CASSSLPGGYEQYF
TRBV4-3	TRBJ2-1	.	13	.	TGCGCCAGCAGCCAAGATTCGTTCGATGAGCAGTTCTTC	CASSQDSFDEQFF
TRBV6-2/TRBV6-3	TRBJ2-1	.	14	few	TGTGCCAGCGGGGCCCAGACTCCCTTCAATGAGCAGTTCTTC	CASGAQTPFNEQFF
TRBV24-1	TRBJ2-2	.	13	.	TGTGCCACCAGTGGGGTCTACCGCGGGGAGCTGTTTTTT	CATSGVYRGELFF